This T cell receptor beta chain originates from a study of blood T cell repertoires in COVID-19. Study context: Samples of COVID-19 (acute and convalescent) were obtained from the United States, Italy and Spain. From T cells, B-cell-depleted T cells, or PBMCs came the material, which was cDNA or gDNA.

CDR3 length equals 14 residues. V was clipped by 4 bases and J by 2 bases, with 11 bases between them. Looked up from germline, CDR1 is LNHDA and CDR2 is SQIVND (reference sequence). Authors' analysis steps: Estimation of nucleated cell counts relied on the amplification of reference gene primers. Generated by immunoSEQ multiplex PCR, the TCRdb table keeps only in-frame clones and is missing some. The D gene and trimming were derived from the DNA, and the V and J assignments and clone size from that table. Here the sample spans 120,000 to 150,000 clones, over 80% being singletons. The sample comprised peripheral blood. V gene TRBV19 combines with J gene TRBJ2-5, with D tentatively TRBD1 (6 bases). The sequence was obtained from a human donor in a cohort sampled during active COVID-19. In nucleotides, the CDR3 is TGTGCCAGTAGTAAAACAGGGTGGCAAGAGACCCAGTACTTC. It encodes CASSKTGWQETQYF.